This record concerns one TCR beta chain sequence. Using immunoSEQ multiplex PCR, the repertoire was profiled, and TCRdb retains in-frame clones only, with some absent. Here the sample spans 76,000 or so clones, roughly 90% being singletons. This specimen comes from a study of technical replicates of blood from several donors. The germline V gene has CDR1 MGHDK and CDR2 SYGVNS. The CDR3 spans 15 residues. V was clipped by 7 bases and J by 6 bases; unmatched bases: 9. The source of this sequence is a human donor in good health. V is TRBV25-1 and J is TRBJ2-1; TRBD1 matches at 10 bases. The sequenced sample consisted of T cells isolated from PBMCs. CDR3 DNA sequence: TGTGCCAGCACAGAAGGGACAGGGGCAATCAATGAGCAGTTCTTC. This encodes CASTEGTGAINEQFF.